This is a list of T cell receptor beta chains from one sample in a study of T cells in Graves' hyperthyroidism and ophthalmopathy. TCRdb called the multiplex PCR reads again in MiXCR, with one record for every CDR3 protein. This table holds roughly 750,000 distinct CDR3 sequences, about a sixth found once. Sequenced sample: blood. The receptors here all came from a man younger than 35 with Graves' hyperthyroidism. Both conserved end residues are part of each CDR3. Each record gives: D gene, V gene, CDR3 protein. The D gene is left open where the match is weak.

.,TRBV11-2,CASSIKGGLGSYNSPLHF
TRBD1,TRBV10-3,CAISETGDRPNYGYTF
.,TRBV29-1,CSAQLGGRNEQFF
.,TRBV5-1,CASSSGNEQYF
.,TRBV29-1,CSLRAGYNEQFF
.,TRBV20-1,CSAHFRQSSEQYF
TRBD1,TRBV12-3/TRBV12-4,CASSLGDRTYEQYF
.,TRBV24-1,CATSDLVKSIQYF
TRBD2,TRBV28,CASSPKPQSTSGRLNEQYF
TRBD2,TRBV6-2/TRBV6-3,CASRTGTSVTGELFF
TRBD1,TRBV14,CASSPGQKAPLNYGYTF
.,TRBV30,CAWSRMSTEAFF